The text below deals with one TCR beta chain. Produced via immunoSEQ multiplex PCR; TCRdb's table is partial and in-frame only. The repertoire holds 50,000 to 70,000 clones, 60% to 85% seen once, with approximately 20% in the top ten. CDR1 SGHRS and CDR2 YFSETQ come from the germline V gene. This CDR3 contains 13 residues. V lost 2 bases to trimming and J lost 4 bases; unmatched junction nucleotides: 2. The sample originates from a study of blood T cell repertoires in COVID-19. Study-wide context: Acute and convalescent COVID-19 specimens originated in the United States, Italy and Spain.

Sequenced input: peripheral blood. The rearrangement joins TRBV5-1 to TRBJ1-1, with 7 bases matching TRBD1. The TCR comes from a man in his fifties or sixties with active or convalescent COVID-19. In DNA form, the CDR3 reads TGCGCCAGCAGCTTTGACAGGGCCACTGAAGCTTTCTTT. Translation: CASSFDRATEAFF.